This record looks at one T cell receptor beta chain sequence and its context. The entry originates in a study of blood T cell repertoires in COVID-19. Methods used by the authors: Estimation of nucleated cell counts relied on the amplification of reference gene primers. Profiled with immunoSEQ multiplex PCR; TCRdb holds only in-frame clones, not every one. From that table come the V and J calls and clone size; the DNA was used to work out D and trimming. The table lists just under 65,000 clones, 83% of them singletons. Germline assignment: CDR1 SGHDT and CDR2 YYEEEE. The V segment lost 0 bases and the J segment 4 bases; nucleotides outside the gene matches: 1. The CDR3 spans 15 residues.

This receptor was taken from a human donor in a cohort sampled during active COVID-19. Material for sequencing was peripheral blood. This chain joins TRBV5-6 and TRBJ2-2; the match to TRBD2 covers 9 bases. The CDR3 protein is CASSLGLAATGELFF. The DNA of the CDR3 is TGTGCCAGCAGCTTGGGACTAGCGGCCACCGGGGAGCTGTTTTTT.